The 29 T cell receptor beta chains below were found in one sample sequenced in a study of blood T cell repertoires in COVID-19. Assay: immunoSEQ multiplex PCR; the TCRdb copy retains only in-frame clones and omits some. The sample lists some 220,000 clones, approximately 83% seen once, with about 1.3% in the top ten. The material sequenced was PBMCs or T cells enriched from blood (not recorded which). All receptors come from a woman in her 40s with acute COVID-19.

The chain couples TRBV28 to TRBJ2-3, with unresolved D. The CDR3 totals 15 residues. V dropped 2 bases and J dropped 4 bases, with 13 bases sitting between them. Germline CDR1 MDHEN, CDR2 SYDVKM. The CDR3 DNA reads as TGTGCCAGCAGTTTAGCTGTTGTGGAGCCAGATACGCAGTATTTT. It is translated as CASSLAVVEPDTQYF. The entire variable domain, with the rest obtained from reference TRBV28 and TRBJ2-3, is as follows: DVKVTQSSRYLVKRTGEKVFLECVQDMDHENMFWYRQDPGLGLRLIYFSYDVKMKEKGDIPEGYSVSREKKERFSLILESASTNQTSMYLCASSLAVVEPDTQYFGPGTRLTVL.

The chain carries TRBV19 and TRBJ1-5, with TRBD1 matching 8 bases. Germline V lookup: CDR1 LNHDA, CDR2 SQIVND (reference sequence). The V segment lost 3 bases and the J segment 4 bases; nucleotides outside the gene matches: 8. The CDR3 is made up of 16 amino acids. CDR3 in DNA: TGTGCCAGTAGTATCACCGGGACAGGTTTAAATCAGCCCCAGCATTTT. Amino acid sequence: CASSITGTGLNQPQHF.

The J gene is TRBJ2-7, the V gene TRBV9, with D possibly matching TRBD2 (7 bases). V lost 7 bases, J lost 4 bases, and 18 bases lay in between. CDR1 and CDR2 from the germline V gene are SGDLS and YYNGEE. This CDR3 contains 14 residues. For the CDR3, the DNA is TGTGCCAGCTCCTCGGGGGGCCCCTCGTACGAGCAGTACTTC. Protein: CASSSGGPSYEQYF.

The chain recombines TRBV11-3 with TRBJ2-1, with TRBD2 as a possible D gene (6 bases). The CDR3 is 12 residues long. CDR1 and CDR2 from the germline V gene are SGHNT and YENEEA. Trimming cost V 9 bases and J 5 bases, with 11 bases left between them. CDR3 sequence (DNA): TGTGCCAGTTCGACTAGAAACAATGAGCAGTTCTTC. Protein product: CASSTRNNEQFF.

DNA of the CDR3: TGTGCCAGCAGTGAAGACAGGGCAGCCTACGAGCAGTACTTC. This encodes CASSEDRAAYEQYF. This chain joins TRBV6-1 and TRBJ2-7; D might be TRBD1 (6 bases). Germline lookup yields CDR1 MNHNS and CDR2 SASEGT. There are 14 residues in the CDR3. V was cut by 1 base and J by 2 bases, with 9 bases left in between.

The V and J genes are TRBV10-3 and TRBJ2-7, with TRBD1 identical over 8 bases. The CDR3 has 14 residues. With 5 bases clipped from V and 1 base from J, the junction kept 4 bases outside the gene matches. Germline V gene sequence: CDR1 ENHRY, CDR2 SYGVKD. The CDR3 DNA reads as TGTGCCATCAGTTCGACAGGGGCGTCCTACGAGCAGTACTTC. Translating gives CAISSTGASYEQYF.

The gene calls are TRBV7-2 and TRBJ1-5, with D tentatively TRBD1 (6 bases). The CDR3 spans 14 residues. Deletions cut 4 bases from V and 5 bases from J, with 12 bases between. Germline lookup yields CDR1 SGHTA and CDR2 FQGNSA. This CDR3 is CASSSDSLYQPQHF. CDR3 nucleotides: TGTGCCAGCAGCTCGGACAGCCTTTATCAGCCCCAGCATTTT.

The genes are TRBV27 and TRBJ1-1, with 9 bases lining up with TRBD1. This CDR3 region has 17 residues. Trimming at V came to 2 bases and at J to 3 bases, leaving 10 bases not matched to a gene. Germline assignment: CDR1 MNHEY and CDR2 SMNVEV (reference sequence). The CDR3 DNA reads TGTGCCAGCAGTTTAGTGGGACAGGGTATTGGTTACACTGAAGCTTTCTTT. Encoded protein: CASSLVGQGIGYTEAFF.

The chain uses TRBV29-1 and TRBJ1-4; D is undetermined. Trimming stripped 1 base from V and 7 bases from J, with 16 bases between. Germline CDR1 and CDR2: SQVTM and ANQGSEA. The CDR3 has 15 residues. CDR3 residues: CSVEASTRRGEKLFF. The DNA for the CDR3 is TGCAGCGTTGAAGCGTCAACCAGGCGTGGTGAAAAACTGTTTTTT. Together with reference TRBV29-1 and TRBJ1-4, the CDR3 gives the full variable domain: SAVISQKPSRDICQRGTSLTIQCQVDSQVTMMFWYRQQPGQSLTLIATANQGSEATYESGFVIDKFPISRPNLTFSTLTVSNMSPEDSSIYLCSVEASTRRGEKLFFGSGTQLSVL.

The chain recombines TRBV19 with TRBJ2-7; 7 bases map to TRBD1. V lost 6 bases and J lost 3; bases outside the gene matches: 8. CDR1 LNHDA and CDR2 SQIVND come from the germline V gene (reference sequence). The CDR3 sequence is 14 residues long. The CDR3 region has the DNA TGTGCCAGTAGGCCCGGGACAGAGGTCTACGAGCAGTACTTC. Amino acids: CASRPGTEVYEQYF.

The chain combines TRBV5-6 with TRBJ1-5; 7 bases agree with TRBD1. V was pared by 0 bases and J by 4 bases, with 4 bases of the junction left unmatched. The germline CDR1 and CDR2 sequences are SGHDT and YYEEEE. This CDR3 spans 15 amino acids. Here the CDR3 reads CASSLVRDRNQPQHF. The DNA of the CDR3 is TGTGCCAGCAGCTTGGTCCGGGACAGAAATCAGCCCCAGCATTTT.

In its sample, this clone was seen a few times. The junction departs from germline at one end; a sequencing error may be responsible. V is TRBV7-3 and J is TRBJ2-1, with 7 nucleotides matching TRBD1. This CDR3 region has 13 residues. From germline, CDR1 is SGHTA and CDR2 FQGTGA. The CDR3, as DNA: TGTGCCAGCAGCCTAACTACAGGGGATGAGCAGTTCTTC. The encoded protein is CASSLTTGDEQFF.

The V gene is TRBV18, the J gene TRBJ2-7; possible D gene TRBD1, 6 bases. V was cut by 0 bases and J by 3 bases, with 6 bases left in between. The germline CDR1 and CDR2 sequences are KGHSH and LQKENI. This CDR3 has 13 amino acids. CDR3 bases: TGTGCCAGCTCACCACCGGACAGCTACGAGCAGTACTTC. As protein: CASSPPDSYEQYF. The variable domain in full, completed from reference TRBV18 and TRBJ2-7, reads NAGVMQNPRHLVRRRGQEARLRCSPMKGHSHVYWYRQLPEEGLKFMVYLQKENIIDESGMPKERFSAEFPKEGPSILRIQQVVRGDSAAYFCASSPPDSYEQYFGPGTRLTVT.

This rearrangement joins TRBV5-5 to TRBJ2-3, with D possibly TRBD2 on 7 matching bases. The CDR3 is 16 residues long. V lost 1 base to trimming and J lost 2 bases, with 14 bases between them. The V gene's germline CDR1 is SGHKS and CDR2 YYEKEE (reference sequence). In DNA form, the CDR3 reads TGTGCCAGCAGCTTGAATGGGGGGGGGCCCACAGATACGCAGTATTTT. Amino acids: CASSLNGGGPTDTQYF. The complete variable domain, with remaining parts taken from reference TRBV5-5 and TRBJ2-3, reads DAGVTQSPTHLIKTRGQQVTLRCSPISGHKSVSWYQQVLGQGPQFIFQYYEKEERGRGNFPDRFSARQFPNYSSELNVNALLLGDSALYLCASSLNGGGPTDTQYFGPGTRLTVL.

This clone is deemed medium-sized (0.01 to 0.1%). Additional DNA sequences in this sample encode the identical CDR3. CDR3: CASSPQGFTDTQYF. In nucleotides, the CDR3 is TGTGCCAGCAGCCCACAGGGTTTTACAGATACGCAGTATTTT. The rearrangement joins TRBV5-4 to TRBJ2-3; D might be TRBD1 (6 bases). Germline-derived CDR1 and CDR2 are SGHNT and YYREEE (reference sequence). CDR3 length: 14 amino acids. Trimming left V 4 bases short and J 3 bases short, with 12 bases between.

V is TRBV3-1 (or the pseudogene TRBV3-2) and J is TRBJ2-2; 7 bases are shared with TRBD2. The CDR3 sequence is 19 residues long. CDR1 and CDR2 (germline): LGHDT, YNNKEL (reference sequence). The V gene end was trimmed by 3 bases and the J gene end by 5 bases; junction bases not matched to a gene: 18. CDR3 nucleotide sequence: TGTGCCAGCAGCCACCCCCCCGAGGGGCTAGCGGCTATTACCGGGGAGCTGTTTTTT. This encodes CASSHPPEGLAAITGELFF.

The chain carries TRBV4-3 and TRBJ1-1, with 8 bases matching TRBD1. Trimming removed 3 bases from V and 5 bases from J; junction bases left unmatched: 8. There are 15 residues in the CDR3. CDR1 is LGHNA, CDR2 YSLEER, per germline. The CDR3 coding sequence is TGCGCCAGCAGCCAGACCCAACAGGGGGATACTGAAGCTTTCTTT. Translating it yields CASSQTQQGDTEAFF.

This clone was counted a few times. The chain links TRBV5-3 to TRBJ2-7; TRBD1 matches at 8 bases. TRBV5-3 is known as an ORF, though its function is uncertain. V lost 6 bases to trimming and J lost 1 base; unmatched junction nucleotides: 6. There are 14 residues in the CDR3. CDR3 amino acids: CARIGDRSSYEQYF. The CDR3 nucleotides read TGTGCCAGAATAGGGGACAGGAGTTCCTACGAGCAGTACTTC.

This chain connects TRBV19 to TRBJ1-2; 7 bases map to TRBD1. V dropped 5 bases and J dropped 2; count of bases not matched to a gene: 5. Germline loops: CDR1 LNHDA, CDR2 SQIVND (reference sequence). The CDR3 runs to 14 residues. CDR3 DNA sequence: TGTGCCAGTAGTTTACAGGGGCGGAACTATGGCTACACCTTC. This gives the protein CASSLQGRNYGYTF.

In DNA form, the CDR3 reads TGTGCCAGCAGTTACCAGGGCGGGAGGGAAAACATTCAGTACTTC. Translation gives CASSYQGGRENIQYF. The V gene is TRBV6-5, the J gene TRBJ2-4, with 9 bases matching TRBD2. This CDR3 is built from 15 residues. In germline, CDR1 is MNHEY, CDR2 SVGAGI. V gave up 2 bases and J gave up 5 bases; unmatched junction bases: 4.

The genes are TRBV28 and TRBJ2-7; the match to TRBD2 covers 9 bases. V dropped 5 bases and J dropped 7; count of bases not matched to a gene: 15. CDR1 and CDR2 (germline): MDHEN, SYDVKM. This CDR3 is built from 16 residues. The CDR3 nucleotides read TGTGCCAGCAGTCCCCGACTAGCGGCAAAATCGAGAGAGCAGTACTTC. It encodes CASSPRLAAKSREQYF.

In regard to this clone: Different DNA sequences within this sample yield the same CDR3. CDR3 amino acids: CASSTGQGHLSGANVLTF. CDR3 DNA: TGTGCCAGTAGTACGGGACAGGGGCACCTCTCTGGGGCCAACGTCCTGACTTTC. V is TRBV19 and J is TRBJ2-6; 10 bases match TRBD1. CDR1 is LNHDA, CDR2 SQIVND, per germline (reference sequence). J was trimmed by 0 bases and V by 4 bases; bases with no gene match: 6. The CDR3 length is 18 residues.

The chain employs TRBV28 and TRBJ1-2; D remains unclear. The V end lost 4 bases, the J end lost 6 bases, and 9 bases lay between the germline ends. Germline V lookup: CDR1 MDHEN, CDR2 SYDVKM. CDR3 size: 12 residues. Here the CDR3 reads CASSSTAHGYTF. CDR3 DNA sequence: TGTGCCAGCAGTTCAACAGCCCATGGCTACACCTTC.

The chain employs TRBV3-1 (or the pseudogene TRBV3-2) and TRBJ1-2; TRBD1 aligns across 7 bases. The CDR3 has 15 amino acids. The J segment lost 0 bases and the V segment lost 4 bases, leaving 5 bases of the junction unmatched. Germline V gene data show CDR1 as LGHDT and CDR2 as YNNKEL (reference sequence). The chain's CDR3 is CASSPFQGANYGYTF. CDR3 nucleotide sequence: TGTGCCAGCAGCCCATTTCAGGGGGCTAACTATGGCTACACCTTC.

J is TRBJ1-1 and V is TRBV7-9, with D perhaps TRBD1 (5 bases). Trimming took 5 bases from V and 5 from J, leaving 12 bases between them. Germline values: CDR1 SEHNR, CDR2 FQNEAQ (reference sequence). This CDR3 spans 13 amino acids. CDR3 DNA: TGTGCCAGCAGCGTATTTCAGGGAACTGAAGCTTTCTTT. It yields the protein CASSVFQGTEAFF.

The chain couples TRBV25-1 to TRBJ1-1; 10 bases are shared with TRBD1. The CDR3 runs to 16 residues. Germline V gene data show CDR1 as MGHDK and CDR2 as SYGVNS. Trimming at V came to 2 bases and at J to 5 bases, leaving 8 bases not matched to a gene. The CDR3 spells CASSEGQGEIITEAFF. CDR3 sequence (DNA): TGTGCCAGCAGTGAAGGACAGGGGGAAATTATAACTGAAGCTTTCTTT.

In the case of this clone: This may be a read error, as it is one base from a much larger clone. The V and J genes are TRBV5-1 and TRBJ1-4; 8 nucleotides align to TRBD1. The germline CDR1 and CDR2 sequences are SGHRS and YFSETQ. The CDR3 loop spans 13 amino acids. CDR3 DNA: TGCGCCAGCAGCCGACAGGGGTTTGAAAAACTGTCTTTT. It yields the protein CASSRQGFEKLSF. Complete variable domain (other parts from reference TRBV5-1 and TRBJ1-4): KAGVTQTPRYLIKTRGQQVTLSCSPISGHRSVSWYQQTPGQGLQFLFEYFSETQRNKGNFPGRFSGRQFSNSRSEMNVSTLELGDSALYLCASSRQGFEKLSFGSGTQLSVL.

The V call is TRBV27, the J call TRBJ1-6; 8 bases are shared with TRBD1. The CDR3 runs to 17 residues. V gave up 5 bases and J gave up 8 bases; unmatched junction bases: 14. CDR1 MNHEY and CDR2 SMNVEV come from the germline V gene (reference sequence). CDR3 coding DNA: TGTGCCAGCAGTACCCCGACGACAGGGGTCTCCTATTCACCCCTCCACTTT. It codes for CASSTPTTGVSYSPLHF.

A word on this clone: At one end, the junction sequence differs from germline, possibly due to a read error. This chain connects TRBV14 to TRBJ1-1; no clear D gene. The CDR3 sequence is 15 residues long. The germline gives CDR1 SGHDN, CDR2 FVKESK. This CDR3 is CASSQALTLNTEAFF. CDR3 DNA sequence: TGTGCCAGCAGTCAAGCCCTGACATTGAACACTGAAGCTTTCTTT.